This passage covers 2 T cell receptor beta chains from one sample sequenced in a study of blood T cell repertoires in COVID-19. The method was immunoSEQ multiplex PCR; TCRdb's version includes in-frame clones alone and lacks a portion of them. The repertoire holds over 100,000 clones, with roughly 83% as singletons. The sample consisted of peripheral blood. Every receptor here comes from a woman over 75 with acute or convalescent COVID-19.

The rearrangement uses TRBV7-2 and TRBJ1-1, with D maybe TRBD1 (5 bases). CDR3 size: 14 residues. The germline CDR1 and CDR2 sequences are SGHTA and FQGNSA. The ends were cut back, 4 bases at V and 4 bases at J, with 13 bases in the middle. In DNA form, the CDR3 reads TGTGCCAGCAGCTCGCAGGGAGGGTTCACTGAAGCTTTCTTT. It is translated as CASSSQGGFTEAFF.

CDR3 bases: TGTGCTAGTGGCCGCTCTGGGGCCAACGTCCTGACTTTC. Protein product: CASGRSGANVLTF. The chain joins TRBV12-5 to TRBJ2-6; no reliable D call. Germline V gives CDR1 LGHNT, CDR2 FRNRAP. CDR3 length: 13 amino acids. V was pared by 6 bases and J by 0 bases, with 3 bases between. The full variable domain, rest sourced from reference TRBV12-5 and TRBJ2-6, is DARVTQTPRHKVTEMGQEVTMRCQPILGHNTVFWYRQTMMQGLELLAYFRNRAPLDDSGMPKDRFSAEMPDATLATLKIQPSEPRDSAVYFCASGRSGANVLTFGAGSRLTVL.